Listed below are T cell receptor beta chains from one sample, sequenced in a study of shared T cell receptors in the human thymus. Assay: immunoSEQ multiplex PCR; the TCRdb copy retains only in-frame clones and omits some. The sample has about 540,000 clones, 78% seen once. Another study also made use of these data, one on human thymus T cells.

The sequencing sample was made of thymocytes. The source is a boy less than two years old with a congenital heart defect. Both conserved end residues are part of each CDR3. A D gene is named only where the DNA matches it firmly. Expanded clones are given a class, and other clones once, few, many or no size at all.

j_call d_call v_call clone_size cdr3_nt cdr3_aa
TRBJ2-1 TRBD2 TRBV10-1 . TGCGCCAGCAGTGAAACTAGCGGGAGGAATGAGCAGTTCTTC CASSETSGRNEQFF
TRBJ2-1 TRBD2 TRBV30 . TGTGCCTGGAGTGTTAAGCGGGAGGCCGAATACAATGAGCAGTTCTTC CAWSVKREAEYNEQFF
TRBJ2-1 . TRBV5-1 . TGCGCCAGCAGCTTGGGTCGCGGGGCGGACAATGAGCAGTTCTTC CASSLGRGADNEQFF
TRBJ2-7 TRBD1 TRBV28 . TGTGCCAGCAGTTTACGGACAGGGGCACCCTACGAGCAGTACTTC CASSLRTGAPYEQYF
TRBJ2-7 TRBD2 TRBV5-6 . TGTGCCAGCAGCTTGGCAACGGGACTAGCGGGATACGAGCAGTACTTC CASSLATGLAGYEQYF
TRBJ2-7 TRBD2 TRBV19 once TGTGCCAGTAGTTCCCCCGGGACTAGCGGGAGGGCCGATAGCGAGCAGTACTTC CASSSPGTSGRADSEQYF
TRBJ2-3 TRBD2 TRBV30 . TGTGCCTGGAAACTAGCGGGAAGCACAGATACGCAGTATTTT CAWKLAGSTDTQYF
TRBJ1-1 . TRBV19 . TGTGCCAGTAGTAGGGGCCGCGACGGAACCCGTGAAGCTTTCTTT CASSRGRDGTREAFF
TRBJ2-7 TRBD2 TRBV6-5 . TGTGCCAGCAGTTACTCGCTCGGGAGGGCCCCCTACGAGCAGTACTTC CASSYSLGRAPYEQYF
TRBJ1-1 . TRBV9 . TGTGCCAGCAGCGGTGGCCCGAACACTGAAGCTTTCTTT CASSGGPNTEAFF
TRBJ1-1 TRBD1 TRBV5-4 . TGTGCCAGCAGCCTTTGGGGACAGGGGTCCCCTGAAGCTTTCTTT CASSLWGQGSPEAFF
TRBJ2-7 TRBD1 TRBV19 . TGTGCCAGTAGCGGTCAACAGGGGGCCACCTACGAGCAGTACTTC CASSGQQGATYEQYF
TRBJ2-2 . TRBV28 . TGTGCCAGCAGACCCCCGGGGGGCGCGGACACCGGGGAGCTGTTTTTT CASRPPGGADTGELFF
TRBJ2-1 . TRBV2 . TGTGCCAGCAGAGCCCGTGGGGGGAGCTCCTACAATGAGCAGTTCTTC CASRARGGSSYNEQFF
TRBJ1-4 . TRBV7-9 once TGTGCCAGCAGCTTACAGTCAACTAATGAAAAACTGTTTTTT CASSLQSTNEKLFF
TRBJ2-7 . TRBV13 . TGTGCCAGCAGCTTTAGAACTAGCAGCCTCTACGAGCAGTACTTC CASSFRTSSLYEQYF
TRBJ2-6 TRBD1 TRBV7-8 . TGTGCCAGCAGCTTAGGACAGGGGGAGTCGACGCGCTCTGGGGCCAACGTCCTGACTTTC CASSLGQGESTRSGANVLTF
TRBJ2-7 TRBD2 TRBV7-2 few TGTGCCAGCAGCTCGAGCGGGAGGGCCCCCGAGCAGTACTTC CASSSSGRAPEQYF
TRBJ2-2 . TRBV19 . TGTGCCAGTAGGACAGCATTCACCGGGGAGCTGTTTTTT CASRTAFTGELFF
TRBJ1-1 . TRBV27 once TGTGCCAGCAGTTTTGGACAGAGCACACAGAACACTGAAGCTTTCTTT CASSFGQSTQNTEAFF
TRBJ1-1 . TRBV18 few TGTGCCAGCTGGGAGCGGGACAACCGAGAGGCTTTCTTT CASWERDNREAFF
TRBJ2-7 . TRBV6-5 . TGTGCCAGCAGTTACGGCAGGGAAGTCTACGAGCAGTACTTC CASSYGREVYEQYF
TRBJ1-1 . TRBV6-6 . TGTGCCAGCAGTTACGAACAGGCGGACACTGAAGCTTTCTTT CASSYEQADTEAFF
TRBJ2-1 TRBD2 TRBV7-3 . TGTGCCAGCAGCCCTAATAGCGGGAGGGCCTTCTCCTACAATGAGCAGTTCTTC CASSPNSGRAFSYNEQFF
TRBJ2-3 . TRBV6-1 . TGTGCCAGCAGTCTGCAGCAGGGCACAGATACGCAGTATTTT CASSLQQGTDTQYF
TRBJ2-2 . TRBV10-1 . TGCGCCAGCAGTGAGTCCAGGGCCGGCACCGGGGAGCTGTTTTTT CASSESRAGTGELFF
TRBJ2-1 TRBD1 TRBV25-1 . TGTGCCAGCAGTGTGGACAGGGAGTTGGAGTTCTTC CASSVDRELEFF
TRBJ2-1 TRBD1 TRBV7-2 . TGTGCCAGCAGGGGACAGGGTGGGGTCCATTTCGAGCAGTTCTTC CASRGQGGVHFEQFF
TRBJ2-5 TRBD1 TRBV11-2 . TGTGCCAGCAGCTTAAGATTGACAGGGAAAGAGACCCAGTACTTC CASSLRLTGKETQYF
TRBJ2-7 TRBD2 TRBV4-3 few TGCGCCAGCAGCCAACTAGCGGACTCTTACGAGCAGTACTTC CASSQLADSYEQYF
TRBJ1-2 TRBD1 TRBV19 . TGTGCCAGTAGTACCAGGACAGGCGCTATTGCTAACTATGGCTACACCTTC CASSTRTGAIANYGYTF
TRBJ2-1 TRBD2 TRBV6-5 once TGTGCCAGCAGTTACCAGCGGGAGGGACATGAGCAGTTCTTC CASSYQREGHEQFF
TRBJ1-2 . TRBV29-1 . TGCAGCGTTGATTTTTCCAGGCCACCCAACTATGGCTACACCTTC CSVDFSRPPNYGYTF
TRBJ2-1 TRBD2 TRBV7-3 few TGTGCCAGCCGACTGGGGGTAGCGGGAGATGATGAGCAGTTCTTC CASRLGVAGDDEQFF
TRBJ2-7 . TRBV4-3 . TGCGCCAGCAGCCAAGGTACCGACAGCTCCTACGAGCAGTACTTC CASSQGTDSSYEQYF
TRBJ2-5 TRBD2 TRBV7-2 . TGTGCCAGCAGCTTGCGGGAGGGAGGCGAAGAGACCCAGTACTTC CASSLREGGEETQYF
TRBJ2-7 TRBD1 TRBV5-5 . TGTGCCAGCAGCCCGGACAGGGACTCCTACGAGCAGTACTTC CASSPDRDSYEQYF
TRBJ2-7 TRBD2 TRBV13 . TGTGCCAGCAGCTTAGCCCCTATGGCGGGAGGAAGGAGCTACGAGCAGTACTTC CASSLAPMAGGRSYEQYF
TRBJ2-1 TRBD2 TRBV11-3 . TGTGCCAGCAGCTTAGAGCCGGGAGGGCCTCGGAATGAGCAGTTCTTC CASSLEPGGPRNEQFF
TRBJ1-2 . TRBV14 . TGTGCCAGCAGCCCAGGCTTCTGGAGGGCCGATCACTATGGCTACACCTTC CASSPGFWRADHYGYTF
TRBJ2-4 TRBD2 TRBV4-3 . TGCGCCAGCAGCCCGAAGGGTAGCGGGAGTGCCAAAAACATTCAGTACTTC CASSPKGSGSAKNIQYF